These T cell receptor beta chains were read from a single sample in a study of cytomegalovirus exposure and HLA in healthy donors. The assay was immunoSEQ multiplex PCR, and TCRdb's table has in-frame clones only and misses some. The profile shows 55,000 to 80,000 clones, roughly 74% of them singletons. Sequences were obtained from PBMCs. The source of these receptors is a woman aged 40 to 50 in good health and CMV-seropositive. The CDR3 runs from the conserved cysteine through the conserved F or W. A D gene is named only where the DNA matches it firmly. Size is stated for part of the rows, as once, few or many counts, or as a class when the clone is expanded.

clone size,V gene,D gene,J gene,CDR3 protein,CDR3 DNA
.,TRBV6-5,.,TRBJ1-2,CASSSRGRDGYTF,TGTGCCAGCAGCTCCCGGGGTAGGGATGGCTACACCTTC
.,TRBV11-3,.,TRBJ2-1,CASSLPLGRYNEQFF,TGTGCCAGCAGCTTACCCCTCGGCAGGTACAATGAGCAGTTCTTC
.,TRBV7-9,.,TRBJ2-5,CASSEQGGETQYF,TGTGCCAGCAGCGAACAGGGAGGGGAGACCCAGTACTTC
few,TRBV29-1,.,TRBJ2-2,CSVQRTGELFF,TGCAGCGTCCAGAGGACCGGGGAGCTGTTTTTT
.,TRBV6-1,.,TRBJ1-6,CASSEELSRGSSYNSPLHF,TGTGCCAGCAGTGAAGAACTCTCCAGGGGAAGCTCCTATAATTCACCCCTCCACTTT
.,TRBV7-9,.,TRBJ2-7,CSSSLSGSVYEQYF,TGTTCCAGCAGCTTGTCAGGATCGGTTTACGAGCAGTACTTC
.,TRBV19,.,TRBJ2-2,CASSRGSDTGELFF,TGTGCCAGTAGTCGAGGCAGTGACACCGGGGAGCTGTTTTTT
.,TRBV25-1,TRBD2,TRBJ2-3,CASSEFSGGEDTQYF,TGTGCCAGCAGTGAATTCAGTGGGGGGGAAGATACGCAGTATTTT
.,TRBV11-2,TRBD1,TRBJ2-1,CASSSLQGETYNEQFF,TGTGCCAGCAGCTCTCTACAGGGGGAGACCTACAATGAGCAGTTCTTC
.,TRBV7-2,.,TRBJ1-6,CASSLDAGGVNSPLHF,TGTGCCAGCAGCTTAGACGCCGGGGGGGTAAATTCACCCCTCCACTTT